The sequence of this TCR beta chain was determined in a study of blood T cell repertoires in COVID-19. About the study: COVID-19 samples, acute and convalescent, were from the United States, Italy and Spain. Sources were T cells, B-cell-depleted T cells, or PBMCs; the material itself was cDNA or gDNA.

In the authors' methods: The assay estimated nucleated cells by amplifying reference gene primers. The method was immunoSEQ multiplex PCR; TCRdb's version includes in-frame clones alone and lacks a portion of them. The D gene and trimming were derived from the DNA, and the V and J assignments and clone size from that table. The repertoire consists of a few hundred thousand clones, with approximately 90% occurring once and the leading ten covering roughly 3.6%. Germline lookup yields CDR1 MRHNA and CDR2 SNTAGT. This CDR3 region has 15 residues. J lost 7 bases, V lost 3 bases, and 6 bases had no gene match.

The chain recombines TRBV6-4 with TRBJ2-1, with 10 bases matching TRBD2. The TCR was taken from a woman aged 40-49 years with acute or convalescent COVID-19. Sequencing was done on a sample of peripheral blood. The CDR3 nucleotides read TGTGCCAGCAGTGAAGGAGTAGCGGGGGGTAATGAGCAGTTCTTC. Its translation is CASSEGVAGGNEQFF.